This record looks at one T cell receptor (beta chain) sequence and its context. Its antigen remains unidentified. It has no much larger one-base neighbor in the sample; base qualities were not kept. From the cysteine up to the phenylalanine, the CDR3 has a length of 14 residues. Of all the DNA, just the CDR3 is kept, 42 bases in frame from base 1. The V end gives up 4 bases and the J end 7 bases, leaving 6 bases in the junction not matched to a gene. The germline V gene (reference sequence) supplies CDR1 MNHEY and CDR2 SMNVEV. Library preparation employed the immunoSEQ multiplex PCR assay. TCRdb took over this immuneACCESS table, retaining in-frame rearrangements with V and J assigned. Such tables are incomplete; in checked studies, under half of the missing clones stem from an unresolved V gene, and the remainder is unexplained. Across this sample there are approximately 49,000 clones, with 80% to 95% seen only once. Around 3.6% of the sample lies in the top ten.

The data stem from a study of technical replicates of blood from a few donors (dated by TCRdb to 2016 to 2017). Recombination linked TRBV27 to TRBJ2-7; 11 middle bases align to TRBD2. The receptor was derived from a human donor in good health. Some clones in this sample may be carry-over from other donors' samples. The specimen was PBMCs. The CDR3 reads as follows: CASSSGLAGGEQYF. The bases read TGTGCCAGCAGTTCCGGACTAGCGGGCGGGGAGCAGTACTTC.